Listed below are T cell receptor beta chains from one sample, sequenced in a study of blood T cell repertoires in COVID-19. Profiled with immunoSEQ multiplex PCR; TCRdb holds only in-frame clones, not every one. The repertoire holds about 320,000 clones, with around 92% as singletons. Input material: peripheral blood. The receptor source for this set is a woman in her twenties or thirties with COVID-19, enrolled during active disease. CDR3s include the opening cysteine and the closing phenylalanine or tryptophan. The order of the fields is V gene, D gene, J gene, CDR3 protein, CDR3 DNA. The D gene is left open where the match is weak.

V gene: TRBV24-1
D gene: TRBD1
J gene: TRBJ1-1
CDR3 protein: CATSDFRDRGQQCGSPDTEAFF
CDR3 DNA: TGTGCCACCAGTGATTTTAGAGACAGGGGCCAACAATGCGGGTCTCCAGACACTGAAGCTTTCTTT

V gene: TRBV2
D gene: TRBD1
J gene: TRBJ1-4
CDR3 protein: CASSRDRSEEKLFF
CDR3 DNA: TGTGCCAGCAGTAGGGACAGGTCGGAGGAAAAACTGTTTTTT

V gene: TRBV6-1
D gene: TRBD2
J gene: TRBJ2-7
CDR3 protein: CASSERLAGAAEQYF
CDR3 DNA: TGTGCCAGCAGTGAACGACTAGCGGGGGCGGCCGAGCAGTACTTC

V gene: TRBV14
D gene: -
J gene: TRBJ1-2
CDR3 protein: CASSQDGETVGYTF
CDR3 DNA: TGTGCCAGCAGCCAAGATGGCGAGACAGTTGGCTACACCTTC

V gene: TRBV27
D gene: TRBD1
J gene: TRBJ2-1
CDR3 protein: CASSPRARGHEQFF
CDR3 DNA: TGTGCCAGCAGTCCCCGCGCCAGGGGGCATGAGCAGTTCTTC

V gene: TRBV7-9
D gene: TRBD1
J gene: TRBJ2-7
CDR3 protein: CASRDRSYEQYF
CDR3 DNA: TGTGCCAGCCGGGACAGGTCCTACGAGCAGTACTTC

V gene: TRBV7-2
D gene: TRBD2
J gene: TRBJ2-1
CDR3 protein: CASRPAGTTLWNEQFF
CDR3 DNA: TGTGCCAGCAGGCCAGCCGGGACTACCTTGTGGAATGAGCAGTTCTTC

V gene: TRBV28
D gene: -
J gene: TRBJ1-2
CDR3 protein: CASTLGGHRGYTF
CDR3 DNA: TGTGCCAGCACTCTGGGGGGGCATAGAGGCTACACCTTC

V gene: TRBV6-4
D gene: TRBD1
J gene: TRBJ2-7
CDR3 protein: CAGSSKGTEGYEQYF
CDR3 DNA: TGTGCCGGGTCTAGCAAAGGGACAGAAGGGTACGAGCAGTACTTC

V gene: TRBV5-8
D gene: -
J gene: TRBJ1-4
CDR3 protein: CASSLAWGSGGEKLFF
CDR3 DNA: TGTGCCAGCAGCTTGGCATGGGGGTCTGGAGGGGAAAAACTGTTTTTT